Listed here is a single T cell receptor beta chain. Per the germline V gene, CDR1 is MRHNA and CDR2 is SNTAGT. The CDR3 is made up of 13 amino acids. V was cut by 5 bases and J by 2 bases, with 8 bases left in between. The sample is drawn from a study of shared clonotypes between healthy human individuals. Sequencing used immunoSEQ multiplex PCR; TCRdb keeps in-frame clones, though not all of them. The sample holds 2 million to 2.5 million clones, over 85% seen once. The chain carries TRBV6-4 and TRBJ2-3; D gene unclear. Sequencing was done on a sample of naive CD4+ T cells from PBMCs. Subset of the sample: CD45RA+ positively selected. The TCR comes from a man between 18 and 29 years old in good health. Some clones in this sample may be carry-over from other donors' samples. This CDR3 reads CASSSSPTDTQYF. Here the CDR3 DNA reads TGTGCCAGCAGTAGCAGCCCCACAGATACGCAGTATTTT.